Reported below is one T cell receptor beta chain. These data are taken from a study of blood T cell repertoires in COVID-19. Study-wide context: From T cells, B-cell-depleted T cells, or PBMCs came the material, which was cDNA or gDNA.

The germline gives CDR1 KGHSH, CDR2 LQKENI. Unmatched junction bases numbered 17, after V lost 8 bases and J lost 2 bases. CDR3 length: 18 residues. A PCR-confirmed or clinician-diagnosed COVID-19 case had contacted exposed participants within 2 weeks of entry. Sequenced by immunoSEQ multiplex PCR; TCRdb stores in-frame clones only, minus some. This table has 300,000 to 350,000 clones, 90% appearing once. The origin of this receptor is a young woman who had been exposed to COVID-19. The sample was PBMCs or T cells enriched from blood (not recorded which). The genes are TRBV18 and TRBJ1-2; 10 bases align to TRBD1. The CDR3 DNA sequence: TGTGCCAGCCAGGACTATTCCCCGGGACAGGGGCGAAACTATGGCTACACCTTC. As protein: CASQDYSPGQGRNYGYTF.